The 31 T cell receptor beta chains below all came from one sample that was sequenced in a study of cytomegalovirus exposure and HLA in healthy donors. In the PCR, 60 Vbeta and 13 Jbeta primers were used. The data were produced by immunoSEQ multiplex PCR, yet TCRdb's version contains in-frame clones alone and is incomplete. In the table there are around 180,000 clones, about 80% of which are singletons. Material: PBMCs. These receptors came from a woman aged 18-30 years in good health and CMV-seropositive.

This chain uses TRBV6-5 with TRBJ2-5; tentative D call: TRBD1 (6 bases). This CDR3 region has 15 residues. Germline V lookup: CDR1 MNHEY, CDR2 SVGAGI. The V and J ends lost 2 bases and 4 bases respectively, with 14 bases between them. The CDR3: CASSYDTGSLETQYF. DNA for the CDR3: TGTGCCAGCAGTTACGACACAGGGAGTCTAGAGACCCAGTACTTC.

This chain links TRBV7-2 with TRBJ1-2, with no clear D. This CDR3 comprises 14 residues. V was cut by 1 base and J by 2 bases, with 8 bases left in between. Germline V gene data show CDR1 as SGHTA and CDR2 as FQGNSA. The CDR3 region is CASSLVSGNYGYTF. CDR3 nucleotide sequence: TGTGCCAGCAGCTTAGTATCCGGGAACTATGGCTACACCTTC.

V gene TRBV2 combines with J gene TRBJ2-5, with 12 nucleotides matching TRBD2. The ends lost 7 bases at V and 0 bases at J; junction bases unmatched: 6. The CDR3 spans 16 residues. Germline lookup yields CDR1 SNHLY and CDR2 FYNNEI. CDR3 residues: CASTSASGGDQETQYF. CDR3 nucleotides: TGTGCCAGCACCTCAGCTAGCGGGGGGGACCAAGAGACCCAGTACTTC.

The V gene is TRBV7-9, the J gene TRBJ1-3; unclear D gene. The germline V gene encodes CDR1 SEHNR and CDR2 FQNEAQ (reference sequence). The length of the CDR3 is 12 residues. V was pared by 10 bases and J by 2 bases, with 9 bases between. Here the CDR3 DNA reads TGTGCCACCCGTACTACTGGAAACACCATATATTTT. Translating it yields CATRTTGNTIYF.

This clone was counted between two and nine times. The chain couples TRBV2 to TRBJ2-7; 12 nucleotides match TRBD2. The J segment lost 2 bases and the V segment lost 4 bases, leaving 6 bases of the junction unmatched. The CDR3 length is 16 residues. The V gene's germline CDR1 is SNHLY and CDR2 FYNNEI. The CDR3 DNA is TGTGCCAGCAGTGCTAGGACTAGCGGGGCAACCTACGAGCAGTACTTC. Protein: CASSARTSGATYEQYF.

This clone was detected only a few times. This chain connects TRBV6-5 to TRBJ2-5, with a weak D call TRBD2 (5 bases). Trimming removed 8 bases at V and 2 bases at J, with 18 bases between. The CDR3 has 15 residues. From germline, CDR1 is MNHEY and CDR2 SVGAGI. The CDR3: CASPPGKRRQETQYF. The CDR3 DNA sequence: TGTGCCAGCCCACCCGGGAAGCGGAGGCAAGAGACCCAGTACTTC.

This rearrangement joins TRBV11-2 to TRBJ1-2; D is undetermined. The germline gives CDR1 SGHAT, CDR2 FQNNGV. V was pared by 7 bases and J by 6 bases, with 15 bases between. The CDR3 contains 13 residues. The CDR3 nucleotides read TGTGCCAGCAAACCTCTCGGTGAGCATGGCTACACCTTC. Translated: CASKPLGEHGYTF.

This clone showed up just a few times. CDR3 in amino acids: CAWSVLSGGYTF. Written as DNA, the CDR3 is TGTGCCTGGAGTGTACTATCAGGGGGCTACACCTTC. The V and J genes are TRBV30 and TRBJ1-2; TRBD1 is a possible D gene (5 bases). CDR1 and CDR2 from the germline V gene are GTSNPN and SVGIG (reference sequence). This CDR3 region has 12 residues. Trimming took 0 bases from V and 8 from J, leaving 10 bases between them.

This chain uses TRBV11-2 with TRBJ2-1; 8 nucleotides line up with TRBD2. Losses at the gene ends were 8 bases for V and 7 bases for J; bases not matched to a gene: 7. The germline gives CDR1 SGHAT, CDR2 FQNNGV. The CDR3 loop spans 13 amino acids. CDR3 sequence (DNA): TGTGCCAGCGCGGTAGCGGGAATAAATGAGCAGTTCTTC. The encoded protein is CASAVAGINEQFF.

The V gene is TRBV25-1, the J gene TRBJ2-2; D gene unclear. Germline V CDR1 and CDR2: MGHDK, SYGVNS. Trimming pared 6 bases from V and 1 base from J, leaving 12 bases between. This CDR3 is 15 amino acids long. Here the CDR3 reads CASRSDTKNTGELFF. The CDR3 nucleotides read TGTGCCAGCAGATCAGATACCAAGAACACCGGGGAGCTGTTTTTT.

This chain uses TRBV28 with TRBJ2-3; TRBD2 might be the D (6 bases). The V end was cut by 3 bases, the J end by 4 bases, with 17 bases between. The germline CDR1 and CDR2 sequences are MDHEN and SYDVKM. There are 16 residues in the CDR3. The CDR3 region has the DNA TGTGCCAGCAGTTTTTCCACCTCGCCGGGGGCAGATACGCAGTATTTT. Translated, it gives CASSFSTSPGADTQYF.

V and J are TRBV28 and TRBJ2-7; D gene uncertain. The length of the CDR3 is 11 residues. V lost 2 bases and J 6 bases, leaving 5 bases between the germline ends. CDR1 and CDR2 from the germline V gene are MDHEN and SYDVKM. The CDR3 protein is CASSLPSEQYF. In DNA, the CDR3 is TGTGCCAGCAGTTTACCTTCCGAGCAGTACTTC.

The table lists this clone with a count of one. J is TRBJ2-1 and V is TRBV5-6, with TRBD1 identical over 7 bases. This CDR3 contains 15 residues. The V and J ends lost 0 bases and 2 bases, in that order; junction bases with no gene match: 2. CDR1 is SGHDT and CDR2 is YYEEEE in the germline V gene. The CDR3 spells CASSLGQGAYNEQFF. DNA for the CDR3: TGTGCCAGCAGCTTGGGGCAGGGGGCCTACAATGAGCAGTTCTTC.

The chain uses TRBV10-1 and TRBJ2-2; the D is unclear. V lost 7 bases and J lost 0, with 6 bases in between. The CDR3 runs to 13 residues. Looked up from germline, CDR1 is WNHNN and CDR2 is SYGVQD (reference sequence). The CDR3 region is CASKAPNTGELFF. CDR3 DNA: TGCGCCAGCAAAGCGCCGAACACCGGGGAGCTGTTTTTT.

In this sample, this clone turned up a few times. V usage is TRBV18 and J usage is TRBJ1-6; 9 bases are shared with TRBD1. This CDR3 is 14 amino acids long. The V and J ends lost 6 bases and 9 bases, in that order; junction bases with no gene match: 6. The germline CDR1 and CDR2 sequences are KGHSH and LQKENI. CDR3 loop: CASSPGTGTSPLHF. The DNA for the CDR3 is TGTGCCAGCTCCCCGGGGACAGGGACTTCACCCCTCCACTTT.

The chain employs TRBV2 and TRBJ1-4; 8 bases fit TRBD1. Germline loops: CDR1 SNHLY, CDR2 FYNNEI. CDR3 length equals 17 residues. With 6 bases clipped from V and 3 bases from J, the junction kept 12 bases outside the gene matches. The CDR3 DNA reads as TGTGCCAGCAGAGGGACAGGTGGTGAGGTGGCTAATGAAAAACTGTTTTTT. Protein product: CASRGTGGEVANEKLFF.

The rearrangement uses TRBV5-1 and TRBJ2-7, with 11 nucleotides matching TRBD2. This CDR3 is built from 14 residues. Trimming removed 4 bases from V and 2 bases from J; junction bases left unmatched: 2. Per germline, CDR1 SGHRS and CDR2 YFSETQ. The CDR3 spells CASSTSGGTYEQYF. The CDR3 coding sequence is TGCGCCAGCAGCACTAGCGGGGGCACCTACGAGCAGTACTTC.

The rearrangement joins TRBV5-4 to TRBJ1-1; 10 nucleotides line up with TRBD1. There are 15 residues in the CDR3. Germline CDR1 reads SGHNT; CDR2 reads YYREEE (reference sequence). V shed 5 bases and J 3 bases; nucleotides not matched to a gene: 7. The CDR3 here is CASRGRGQGYTEAFF. The CDR3 region has the DNA TGTGCCAGCAGGGGCCGGGGACAGGGGTACACTGAAGCTTTCTTT. The full variable domain, with the rest looked up from reference TRBV5-4 and TRBJ1-1, is ETGVTQSPTHLIKTRGQQVTLRCSSQSGHNTVSWYQQALGQGPQFIFQYYREEENGRGNFPPRFSGLQFPNYSSELNVNALELDDSALYLCASRGRGQGYTEAFFGQGTRLTVV.

The chain combines TRBV14 with TRBJ1-1, with 9 bases identical to TRBD1. Germline trimming cut 4 bases from V and 7 bases from J; bases unmatched to any gene: 4. CDR1 is SGHDN, CDR2 FVKESK, per germline. The CDR3 runs to 13 residues. The CDR3 loop reads CASSLQGASEAFF. In DNA, the CDR3 is TGTGCCAGCAGCCTACAGGGGGCTAGTGAAGCTTTCTTT. Full variable domain (remainder filled in from reference TRBV14 and TRBJ1-1): EAGVTQFPSHSVIEKGQTVTLRCDPISGHDNLYWYRRVMGKEIKFLLHFVKESKQDESGMPNNRFLAERTGGTYSTLKVQPAELEDSGVYFCASSLQGASEAFFGQGTRLTVV.

This chain connects TRBV28 to TRBJ2-7; 7 positions agree with TRBD2. Germline V gene lookup returns CDR1 MDHEN and CDR2 SYDVKM. The CDR3 is 15 residues long. J lost 4 bases, V lost 8 bases, and 14 bases had no gene match. The CDR3 spells CASLGSGTRGYEQYF. The CDR3 DNA reads TGTGCCAGCCTAGGGAGCGGGACTCGGGGATACGAGCAGTACTTC.

This chain connects TRBV7-2 to TRBJ1-1; D perhaps matches TRBD1 (6 bases). The CDR3 sequence is 15 residues long. CDR1 is SGHTA, CDR2 FQGNSA, per germline. V lost 6 bases and J lost 1, with 15 bases in between. CDR3 bases: TGTGCCAGCAGATCTCTACAGGGAACGAACACTGAAGCTTTCTTT. Translating gives CASRSLQGTNTEAFF. Full variable domain (remainder filled in from reference TRBV7-2 and TRBJ1-1): GAGVSQSPSNKVTEKGKDVELRCDPISGHTALYWYRQSLGQGLEFLIYFQGNSAPDKSGLPSDRFSAERTGGSVSTLTIQRTQQEDSAVYLCASRSLQGTNTEAFFGQGTRLTVV.

This clone appeared a single time. The rearrangement joins TRBV18 to TRBJ2-5; TRBD1 might be the D (6 bases). CDR1 and CDR2 from the germline V gene are KGHSH and LQKENI. The CDR3 is 14 amino acids. V lost 3 bases to trimming and J lost 4 bases, with 12 bases between them. The CDR3 bases are TGTGCCAGCTCACCCACAGGGAGAGGAGAGACCCAGTACTTC. Translating gives CASSPTGRGETQYF.

The rearrangement joins TRBV30 to TRBJ1-5, with a weak D call TRBD1 (5 bases). CDR1 is GTSNPN, CDR2 SVGIG, per germline (reference sequence). The CDR3 is 13 amino acids. The V end lost 3 bases, the J end lost 5 bases, and 11 bases lay between the germline ends. CDR3 in amino acids: CAWSPRGDQPQHF. The DNA of the CDR3 is TGTGCCTGGAGCCCAAGGGGCGATCAGCCCCAGCATTTT.

This clone showed up just once. This chain uses TRBV5-6 with TRBJ2-7; TRBD2 is a possible D gene (6 bases). Trimming shortened V by 4 bases and J by 4 bases, and 12 bases separated the two germline ends. The CDR3 length is 13 residues. The germline V gene has CDR1 SGHDT and CDR2 YYEEEE. CDR3 loop: CASSAHGGYEQYV. In nucleotides, the CDR3 is TGTGCCAGCAGCGCCCACGGAGGGTACGAGCAGTACGTC.

The gene calls are TRBV19 and TRBJ2-7, with TRBD1 identical over 9 bases. The V gene end was trimmed by 4 bases and the J gene end by 4 bases; junction bases not matched to a gene: 2. This CDR3 spans 13 amino acids. Germline V gives CDR1 LNHDA, CDR2 SQIVND (reference sequence). Here the CDR3 reads CASSKDRGYEQYF. CDR3 DNA: TGTGCCAGTAGTAAGGACAGGGGTTACGAGCAGTACTTC.

This sequence joins TRBV19 and TRBJ2-7; no firm D call. This CDR3 comprises 9 residues. The ends were cut back, 9 bases at V and 9 bases at J, with 9 bases in the middle. Germline V gene data show CDR1 as LNHDA and CDR2 as SQIVND (reference sequence). CDR3 in amino acids: CARPIAQYV. The CDR3 DNA reads TGTGCCAGGCCGATAGCGCAGTACGTC.

The chain joins TRBV30 to TRBJ2-7; 7 bases align to TRBD1. The germline CDR1 and CDR2 sequences are GTSNPN and SVGIG (reference sequence). The CDR3 has 14 amino acids. V shed 8 bases, J shed 5 bases, and the junction held 15 bases outside the gene matches. The CDR3 loop reads CARTRQGFRDEQYF. In DNA form, the CDR3 reads TGTGCCCGGACTCGACAGGGATTTCGTGACGAGCAGTACTTC.

This clone was detected only once. The J gene is TRBJ2-5, the V gene TRBV13; the match to TRBD2 covers 8 bases. J gave up 1 base and V 2 bases, and 6 bases lay outside the gene matches. Germline assignment: CDR1 PRHDT and CDR2 FYEKMQ (reference sequence). The CDR3 is made up of 16 amino acids. The CDR3: CASSLSSLAGQETQYF. For the CDR3, the DNA is TGTGCCAGCAGCTTAAGTTCCCTAGCGGGCCAAGAGACCCAGTACTTC.

This clone showed up just once. The chain is built from TRBV9 and TRBJ2-2, with a tentative D call TRBD1 (6 bases). This CDR3 is 13 amino acids long. Germline CDR1 reads SGDLS; CDR2 reads YYNGEE. V was trimmed by 6 bases and J by 5 bases, leaving 11 bases between them. The CDR3 is CASKTQGTGELFF. The CDR3 DNA is TGTGCCAGCAAGACACAGGGAACCGGGGAGCTGTTTTTT.

V gene TRBV11-1 combines with J gene TRBJ1-1; 7 nucleotides align to TRBD1. The junction had 12 bases not matched to a gene; V was cut back by 5 bases and J by 6 bases. This CDR3 spans 15 amino acids. Germline-derived CDR1 and CDR2 are SGHAT and FQDESV (reference sequence). This CDR3 is CASSNDRAGLPEAFF. Here the CDR3 DNA reads TGTGCCAGCAGCAACGACAGGGCAGGGCTGCCTGAAGCTTTCTTT.

The rearrangement joins TRBV19 to TRBJ1-2, with D possibly matching TRBD1 (6 bases). The V gene's germline CDR1 is LNHDA and CDR2 SQIVND (reference sequence). Trimming left V 0 bases short and J 6 bases short, with 17 bases between. The CDR3 extends over 16 amino acids. CDR3 sequence reads: CASSIDREGGQDGYTF. The CDR3 coding sequence is TGTGCCAGTAGTATAGACCGAGAGGGGGGGCAGGATGGCTACACCTTC.